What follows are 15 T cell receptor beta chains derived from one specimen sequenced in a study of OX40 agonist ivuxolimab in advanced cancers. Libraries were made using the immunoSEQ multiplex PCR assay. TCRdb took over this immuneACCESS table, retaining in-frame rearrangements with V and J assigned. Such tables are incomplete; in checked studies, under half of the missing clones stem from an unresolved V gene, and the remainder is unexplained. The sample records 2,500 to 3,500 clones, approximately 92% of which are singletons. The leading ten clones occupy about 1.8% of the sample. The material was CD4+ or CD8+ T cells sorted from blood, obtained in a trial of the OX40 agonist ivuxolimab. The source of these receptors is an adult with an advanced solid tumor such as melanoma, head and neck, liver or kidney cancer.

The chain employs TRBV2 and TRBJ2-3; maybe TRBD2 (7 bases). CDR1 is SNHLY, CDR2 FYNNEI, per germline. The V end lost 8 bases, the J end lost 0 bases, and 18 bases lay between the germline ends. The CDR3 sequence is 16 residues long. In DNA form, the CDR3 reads TGTGCCAGCTGGGGTTCGGGGGGCACTAGCACAGATACGCAGTATTTT. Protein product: CASWGSGGTSTDTQYF.

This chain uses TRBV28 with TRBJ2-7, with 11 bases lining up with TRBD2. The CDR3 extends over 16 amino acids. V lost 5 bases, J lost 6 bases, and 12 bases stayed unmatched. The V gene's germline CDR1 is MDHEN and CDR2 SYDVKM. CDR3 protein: CASSHPGTSGRSEQYF. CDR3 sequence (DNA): TGTGCCAGCAGTCACCCCGGGACTAGCGGCCGATCCGAGCAGTACTTC.

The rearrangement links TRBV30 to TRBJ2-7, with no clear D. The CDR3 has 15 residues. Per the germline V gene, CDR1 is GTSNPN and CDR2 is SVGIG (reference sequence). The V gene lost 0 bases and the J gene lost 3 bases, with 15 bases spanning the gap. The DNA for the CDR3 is TGTGCCTGGAGTGTTGTTTTGCGGAAAGGCTACGAGCAGTACTTC. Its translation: CAWSVVLRKGYEQYF.

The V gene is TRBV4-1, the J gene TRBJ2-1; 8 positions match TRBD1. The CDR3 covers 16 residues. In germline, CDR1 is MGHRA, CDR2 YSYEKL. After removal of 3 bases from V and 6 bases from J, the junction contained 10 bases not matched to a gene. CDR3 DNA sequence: TGCGCCAGCAGCCACCCTGTCAGGGACAGGTCCAATGAGCAGTTCTTC. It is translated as CASSHPVRDRSNEQFF.

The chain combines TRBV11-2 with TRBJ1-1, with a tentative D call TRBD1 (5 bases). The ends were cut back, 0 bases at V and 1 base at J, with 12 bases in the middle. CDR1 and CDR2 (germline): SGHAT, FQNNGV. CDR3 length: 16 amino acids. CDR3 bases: TGTGCCAGCAGCTTAGAGTTCAGGGTCAAGAACACTGAAGCTTTCTTT. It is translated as CASSLEFRVKNTEAFF.

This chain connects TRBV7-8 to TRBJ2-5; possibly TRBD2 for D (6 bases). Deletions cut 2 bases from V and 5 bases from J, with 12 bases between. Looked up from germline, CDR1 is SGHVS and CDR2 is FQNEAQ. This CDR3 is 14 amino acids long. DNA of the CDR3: TGTGCCAGCAGCTTATCTAGCGTCAGGGAGACCCAGTACTTC. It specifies CASSLSSVRETQYF.

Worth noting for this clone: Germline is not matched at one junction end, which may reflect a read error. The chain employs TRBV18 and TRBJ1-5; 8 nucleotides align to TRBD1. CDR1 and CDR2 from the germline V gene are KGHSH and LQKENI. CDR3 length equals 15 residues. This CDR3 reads CASSVGQGGNQPQHF. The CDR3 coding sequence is TGTGCCAGCTCGGTCGGACAGGGTGGCAACCAGCCCCAGCATTTT.

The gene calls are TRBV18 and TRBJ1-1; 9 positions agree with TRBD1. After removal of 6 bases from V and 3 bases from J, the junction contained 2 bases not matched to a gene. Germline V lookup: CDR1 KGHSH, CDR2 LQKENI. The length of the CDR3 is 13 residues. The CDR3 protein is CASSRQGDTEAFF. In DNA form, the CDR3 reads TGTGCCAGCTCCCGACAGGGGGACACTGAAGCTTTCTTT.

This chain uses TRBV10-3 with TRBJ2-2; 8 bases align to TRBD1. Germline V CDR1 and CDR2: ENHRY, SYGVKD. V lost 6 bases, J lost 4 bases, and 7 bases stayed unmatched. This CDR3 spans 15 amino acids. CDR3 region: CAIRGGTGSTGELFF. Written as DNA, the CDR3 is TGTGCCATCAGGGGCGGGACAGGATCCACCGGGGAGCTGTTTTTT.

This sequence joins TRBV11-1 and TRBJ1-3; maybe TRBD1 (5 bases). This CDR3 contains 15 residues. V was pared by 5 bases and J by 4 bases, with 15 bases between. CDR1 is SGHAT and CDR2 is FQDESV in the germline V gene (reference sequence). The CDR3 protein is CASSPTEGWGNTIYF. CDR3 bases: TGTGCCAGCAGCCCGACGGAGGGGTGGGGAAACACCATATATTTT.

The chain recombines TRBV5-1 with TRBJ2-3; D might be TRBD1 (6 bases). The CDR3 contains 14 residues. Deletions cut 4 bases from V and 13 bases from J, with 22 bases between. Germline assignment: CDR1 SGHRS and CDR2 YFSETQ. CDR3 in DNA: TGCGCCAGCAGCCTTGGGACAACCATCCTTGAGAAGTATTTT. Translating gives CASSLGTTILEKYF.

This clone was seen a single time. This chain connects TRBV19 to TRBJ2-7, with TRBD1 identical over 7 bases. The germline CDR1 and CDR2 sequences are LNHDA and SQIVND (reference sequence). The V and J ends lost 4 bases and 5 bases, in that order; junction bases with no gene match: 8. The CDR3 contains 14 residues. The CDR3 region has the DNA TGTGCCAGTAGTAAACGACAGGGTAGCGACGAGCAGTACTTC. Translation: CASSKRQGSDEQYF.

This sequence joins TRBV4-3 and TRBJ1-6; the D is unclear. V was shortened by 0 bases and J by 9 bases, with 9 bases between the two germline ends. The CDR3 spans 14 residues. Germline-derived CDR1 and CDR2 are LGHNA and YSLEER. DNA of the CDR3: TGCGCCAGCAGCCAAGATGAAATCGGTTCACCCCTCCACTTT. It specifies CASSQDEIGSPLHF.

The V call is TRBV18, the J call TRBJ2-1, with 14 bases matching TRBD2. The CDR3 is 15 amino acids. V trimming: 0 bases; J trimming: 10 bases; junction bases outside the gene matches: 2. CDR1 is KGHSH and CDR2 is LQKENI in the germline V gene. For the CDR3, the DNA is TGTGCCAGCTCACCACCCGGGACTAGCGGGGGCGAGCAGTTCTTC. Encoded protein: CASSPPGTSGGEQFF.

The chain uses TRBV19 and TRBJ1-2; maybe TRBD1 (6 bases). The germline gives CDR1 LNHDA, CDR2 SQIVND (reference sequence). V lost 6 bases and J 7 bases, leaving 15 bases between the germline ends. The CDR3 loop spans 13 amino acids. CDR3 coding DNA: TGTGCCAGTAGCCCAACCGGGACATCTGGCTACACCTTC. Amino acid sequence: CASSPTGTSGYTF.